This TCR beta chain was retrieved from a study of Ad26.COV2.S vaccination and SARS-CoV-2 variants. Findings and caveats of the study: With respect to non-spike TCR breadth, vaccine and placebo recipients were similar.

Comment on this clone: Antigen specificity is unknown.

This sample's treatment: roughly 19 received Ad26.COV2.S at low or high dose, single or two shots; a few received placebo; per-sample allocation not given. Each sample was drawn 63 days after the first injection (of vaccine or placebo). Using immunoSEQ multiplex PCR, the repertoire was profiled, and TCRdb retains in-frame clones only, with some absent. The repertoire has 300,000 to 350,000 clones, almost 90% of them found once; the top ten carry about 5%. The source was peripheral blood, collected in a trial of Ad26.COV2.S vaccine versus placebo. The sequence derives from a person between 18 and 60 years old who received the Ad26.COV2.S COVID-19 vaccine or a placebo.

CDR3 coding DNA: TGTGCCAGCAGCTTGGGGGGAAGCTTCTATGGCTACACCTTC. Protein product: CASSLGGSFYGYTF. The chain combines TRBV7-9 with TRBJ1-2, with D possibly matching TRBD1 (5 bases). This CDR3 has 14 amino acids. The V end was cut by 3 bases, the J end by 4 bases, with 12 bases between. The germline V gene has CDR1 SEHNR and CDR2 FQNEAQ (reference sequence).